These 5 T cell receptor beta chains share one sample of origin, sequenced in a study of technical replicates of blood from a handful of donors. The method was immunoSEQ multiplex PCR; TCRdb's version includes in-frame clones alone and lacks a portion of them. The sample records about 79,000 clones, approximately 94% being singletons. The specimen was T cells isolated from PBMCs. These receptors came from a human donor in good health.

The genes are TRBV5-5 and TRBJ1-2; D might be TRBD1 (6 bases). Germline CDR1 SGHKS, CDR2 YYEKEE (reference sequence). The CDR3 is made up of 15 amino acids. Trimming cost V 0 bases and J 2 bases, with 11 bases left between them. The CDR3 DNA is TGTGCCAGCAGCTTGGAAGACAGGCCAAACTATGGCTACACCTTC. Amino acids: CASSLEDRPNYGYTF.

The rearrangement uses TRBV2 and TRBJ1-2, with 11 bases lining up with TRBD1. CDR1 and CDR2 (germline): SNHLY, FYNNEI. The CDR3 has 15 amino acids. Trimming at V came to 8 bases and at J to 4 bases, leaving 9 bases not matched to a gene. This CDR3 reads CASSRTGGPAYGYTF. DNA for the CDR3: TGTGCCAGCTCAAGGACAGGGGGCCCCGCCTATGGCTACACCTTC.

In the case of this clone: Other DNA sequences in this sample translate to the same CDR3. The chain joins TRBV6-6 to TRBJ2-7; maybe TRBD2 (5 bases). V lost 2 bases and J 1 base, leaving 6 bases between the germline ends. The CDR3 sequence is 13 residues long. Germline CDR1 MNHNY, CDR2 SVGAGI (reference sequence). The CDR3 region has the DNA TGTGCCAGCAGTTACGGCGGGTCCTACGAGCAGTACTTC. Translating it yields CASSYGGSYEQYF.

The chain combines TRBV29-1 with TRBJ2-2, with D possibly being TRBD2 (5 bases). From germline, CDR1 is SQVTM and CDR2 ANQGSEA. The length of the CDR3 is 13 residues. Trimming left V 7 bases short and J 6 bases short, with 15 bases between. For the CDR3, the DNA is TGCAGCGCTGGCCGGGATTTCGCCGGGGAGCTGTTTTTT. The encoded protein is CSAGRDFAGELFF.

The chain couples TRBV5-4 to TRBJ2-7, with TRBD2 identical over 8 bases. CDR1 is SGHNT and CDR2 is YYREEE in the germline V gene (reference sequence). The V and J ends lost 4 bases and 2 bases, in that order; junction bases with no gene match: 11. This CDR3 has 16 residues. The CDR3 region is CASSHLGQRETYEQYF. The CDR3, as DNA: TGTGCCAGCAGCCACCTCGGGCAGCGGGAGACCTACGAGCAGTACTTC.